The 24 T cell receptor beta chains below all came from one sample that was sequenced in a study of blood T cell repertoires in COVID-19. Profiling relied on immunoSEQ multiplex PCR, and the TCRdb table lists in-frame clones only, not all of them. The table has 200,000 to 250,000 clones, 87% seen once; the top ten hold 10% to 12%. The sample comprised PBMCs or T cells enriched from blood (not recorded which). The receptors here all came from a young man who had recovered from COVID-19.

The chain carries TRBV28 and TRBJ1-6; perhaps TRBD1 as D (6 bases). V was cut by 6 bases and J by 10 bases, with 13 bases left in between. From germline, CDR1 is MDHEN and CDR2 SYDVKM. The CDR3 consists of 13 residues. The CDR3 nucleotides read TGTGCCAGCAGAAACAGGGTGAGCTCACCCCTCCACTTT. Protein product: CASRNRVSSPLHF.

The gene calls are TRBV11-2 and TRBJ1-2; a possible D gene is TRBD1 (6 bases). This CDR3 has 15 residues. Trimming took off 6 bases at V and 0 bases at J, with 14 bases between the two ends. The germline gives CDR1 SGHAT, CDR2 FQNNGV. The CDR3 reads CASSRQVSANYGYTF. Written as DNA, the CDR3 is TGTGCCAGCAGTAGACAGGTGTCCGCTAACTATGGCTACACCTTC. Using reference TRBV11-2 and TRBJ1-2 for the parts outside the CDR3, the full variable domain is EAGVAQSPRYKIIEKRQSVAFWCNPISGHATLYWYQQILGQGPKLLIQFQNNGVVDDSQLPKDRFSAERLKGVDSTLKIQPAKLEDSAVYLCASSRQVSANYGYTFGSGTRLTVV.

This chain connects TRBV18 to TRBJ2-7; a possible D gene is TRBD2 (5 bases). The V end lost 9 bases, the J end lost 5 bases, and 17 bases lay between the germline ends. Germline-derived CDR1 and CDR2 are KGHSH and LQKENI. The CDR3 loop spans 13 amino acids. In nucleotides, the CDR3 is TGTGCCAGTGCTACGGGGAATCCAAACGAGCAGTACTTC. Its protein is CASATGNPNEQYF.

The genes are TRBV10-2 and TRBJ2-3, with D perhaps matching TRBD2 (5 bases). The CDR3 runs 15 residues. The germline CDR1 and CDR2 sequences are WSHSY and SAAADI. The V end lost 0 bases, the J end lost 5 bases, and 12 bases lay between the germline ends. CDR3 nucleotide sequence: TGCGCCAGCAGTGAGTCAGGGAGCGGCAGAGATACGCAGTATTTT. This gives the protein CASSESGSGRDTQYF.

CDR3 DNA: TGCGCCAGCAGCCACGGCGACATTCCCCGTCAGCCCCAGCATTTT. Translating gives CASSHGDIPRQPQHF. The rearrangement links TRBV4-1 to TRBJ1-5; D call uncertain. CDR3 length: 15 amino acids. Trimming took off 3 bases at V and 6 bases at J, with 15 bases between the two ends. Germline assignment: CDR1 MGHRA and CDR2 YSYEKL.

This chain links TRBV10-3 with TRBJ2-5; no firm D call. The V gene's germline CDR1 is ENHRY and CDR2 SYGVKD. This CDR3 has 16 amino acids. The ends were cut back, 4 bases at V and 2 bases at J, with 17 bases in the middle. The CDR3 here is CAISGFGSDYQETQYF. The CDR3 bases are TGTGCCATCAGTGGGTTTGGTTCAGATTATCAAGAGACCCAGTACTTC.

This clone was counted between two and nine times. This chain joins TRBV11-2 and TRBJ1-1; D gene uncertain. The V and J ends lost 1 base and 5 bases respectively, with 8 bases between them. The CDR3 has 13 amino acids. CDR1 SGHAT and CDR2 FQNNGV come from the germline V gene. The CDR3 here is CASSLAVGTEAFF. The CDR3 DNA is TGTGCCAGCAGCTTAGCAGTCGGGACTGAAGCTTTCTTT.

The chain links TRBV6-5 to TRBJ2-7; 8 nucleotides match TRBD1. The V and J ends lost 5 bases and 6 bases, in that order; junction bases with no gene match: 6. The CDR3 has 13 residues. CDR1 is MNHEY, CDR2 SVGAGI, per germline. The DNA of the CDR3 is TGTGCCAGCAGTCTGACAGGGGCTAGCGAGCAGTACTTC. It translates to CASSLTGASEQYF.

This chain connects TRBV2 to TRBJ1-3; perhaps TRBD1 as D (5 bases). This CDR3 spans 12 amino acids. The V and J ends lost 8 bases and 4 bases respectively, with 9 bases between them. Per germline, CDR1 SNHLY and CDR2 FYNNEI. The CDR3 loop reads CASRGSGNTIYF. CDR3 nucleotides: TGTGCCAGCCGGGGGTCCGGAAACACCATATATTTT.

The rearrangement uses TRBV30 and TRBJ1-2; 9 nucleotides agree with TRBD1. The CDR3 contains 13 residues. Trimming at V came to 1 base and at J to 5 bases, leaving 2 bases not matched to a gene. Germline CDR1 reads GTSNPN; CDR2 reads SVGIG (reference sequence). In DNA form, the CDR3 reads TGTGCCTGGAGTGCCGGGACAGGGTATGGCTACACCTTC. Translation gives CAWSAGTGYGYTF.

This clone was detected once. The chain has TRBV18 and TRBJ2-7; no firm D call. V was clipped by 0 bases and J by 3 bases, with 6 bases between them. Germline lookup yields CDR1 KGHSH and CDR2 LQKENI. The length of the CDR3 is 13 residues. The CDR3 nucleotides read TGTGCCAGCTCACCACCGTACAGCTACGAGCAGTACTTC. Its protein is CASSPPYSYEQYF.

The chain carries TRBV5-8 and TRBJ2-1; no definite D call. Trimming stripped 0 bases from V and 0 bases from J, with 10 bases between. The CDR3 has 16 residues. Germline CDR1 and CDR2: SGHTS and YDEGEE. The CDR3 here is CASSLVTLSSYNEQFF. DNA for the CDR3: TGTGCCAGCAGCTTGGTTACTTTGAGCTCCTACAATGAGCAGTTCTTC.

This clone was observed a few times. In DNA, the CDR3 is TGTGCCAGCACGTCGGTGGCAGGGGCCGGGGAGCTGTTTTTT. Translated, it gives CASTSVAGAGELFF. The gene calls are TRBV6-6 and TRBJ2-2; weak D call: TRBD1 (6 bases). Germline CDR1 and CDR2: MNHNY and SVGAGI (reference sequence). The CDR3 spans 14 residues. The ends were cut back, 7 bases at V and 6 bases at J, with 15 bases in the middle.

J is TRBJ2-1 and V is TRBV7-9; 7 bases align to TRBD1. CDR1 is SEHNR and CDR2 is FQNEAQ in the germline V gene (reference sequence). This CDR3 region has 15 residues. V lost 5 bases and J lost 0; bases outside the gene matches: 4. CDR3 DNA sequence: TGTGCCAGCAGCCCCAGGGGGAGCTCCTACAATGAGCAGTTCTTC. Translated, it gives CASSPRGSSYNEQFF.

V usage is TRBV7-2 and J usage is TRBJ1-4; a weak D match, TRBD1 (5 bases). CDR1 and CDR2 from the germline V gene are SGHTA and FQGNSA. Between the trimmed V and J ends, which lost 3 bases and 8 bases, there was a span of 13 bases. The CDR3 has 14 amino acids. CDR3 in DNA: TGTGCCAGCAGCTTGCGCGACAGTGGGGAAAAACTGTTTTTT. It is translated as CASSLRDSGEKLFF.

The rearrangement joins TRBV9 to TRBJ1-5; 10 bases match TRBD1. This CDR3 spans 15 amino acids. J gave up 5 bases and V 2 bases, and 4 bases lay outside the gene matches. Germline V lookup: CDR1 SGDLS, CDR2 YYNGEE. CDR3 nucleotides: TGTGCCAGCAGCGTGGAGGGACAGGGGCATCAGCCCCAGCATTTT. Protein sequence: CASSVEGQGHQPQHF.

V is TRBV30 and J is TRBJ2-5, with D possibly TRBD2 on 6 matching bases. The CDR3 has 14 amino acids. V lost 4 bases to trimming and J lost 5 bases, with 17 bases between them. Germline values: CDR1 GTSNPN, CDR2 SVGIG (reference sequence). The CDR3 sequence: CAWNLNGGRETQYF. CDR3 DNA: TGTGCCTGGAATCTGAACGGGGGTAGGGAGACCCAGTACTTC.

This chain joins TRBV7-8 and TRBJ1-1; D unclear. V was pared by 3 bases and J by 4 bases, with 12 bases between. Germline values: CDR1 SGHVS, CDR2 FQNEAQ. The CDR3 length is 14 residues. The CDR3 DNA reads TGTGCCAGCAGCTTTGAGGGCGCGGGCACTGAAGCTTTCTTT. Amino acids: CASSFEGAGTEAFF. The full variable domain, with the rest looked up from reference TRBV7-8 and TRBJ1-1, is GAGVSQSPRYKVAKRGQDVALRCDPISGHVSLFWYQQALGQGPEFLTYFQNEAQLDKSGLPSDRFFAERPEGSVSTLKIQRTQQEDSAVYLCASSFEGAGTEAFFGQGTRLTVV.

V gene TRBV28 combines with J gene TRBJ2-3, with 7 bases that match TRBD2. Germline trimming cut 8 bases from V and 2 bases from J; bases unmatched to any gene: 19. The CDR3 is made up of 18 amino acids. Germline CDR1 is MDHEN and CDR2 is SYDVKM. The CDR3: CASSNQGALRETTDTQYF. Written as DNA, the CDR3 is TGTGCCAGCTCAAACCAAGGTGCGTTGCGGGAGACCACAGATACGCAGTATTTT.

The chain has TRBV6-5 and TRBJ1-1, with TRBD1 as a possible D gene (6 bases). The CDR3 totals 13 residues. Germline CDR1 is MNHEY and CDR2 is SVGAGI. Trimming left V 10 bases short and J 5 bases short, with 17 bases between. In nucleotides, the CDR3 is TGTGCCACCCGATCCGGACAGAGAACTGAAGCTTTCTTT. This codes for CATRSGQRTEAFF.

V usage is TRBV6-5 and J usage is TRBJ1-1, with unresolved D. CDR3 length equals 16 residues. The germline CDR1 and CDR2 sequences are MNHEY and SVGAGI. V shed 0 bases and J shed 4 bases, with 15 bases lying between them. CDR3 coding DNA: TGTGCCAGCAGTTACTCGATAGGGCGGGGAGCCACTGAAGCTTTCTTT. Protein sequence: CASSYSIGRGATEAFF.

V is TRBV5-5 and J is TRBJ1-1; TRBD1 matches 11 bases. CDR1 is SGHKS, CDR2 YYEKEE, per germline (reference sequence). V shed 0 bases, J shed 5 bases, and the junction held 9 bases outside the gene matches. The CDR3 extends over 17 amino acids. The CDR3 spells CASSLVHWDRGGTEAFF. In nucleotides, the CDR3 is TGTGCCAGCAGCTTGGTACATTGGGACAGGGGGGGTACTGAAGCTTTCTTT.

The chain has TRBV5-6 and TRBJ2-2; D is undetermined. The V and J ends lost 6 bases and 2 bases respectively, with 17 bases between them. Germline-derived CDR1 and CDR2 are SGHDT and YYEEEE. This CDR3 region has 16 residues. DNA of the CDR3: TGTGCCAGCATCCTACGTGACGGAGACAACACCGGGGAGCTGTTTTTT. Translation gives CASILRDGDNTGELFF.

The V and J genes are TRBV19 and TRBJ1-5; D gene ambiguous. Per the germline V gene, CDR1 is LNHDA and CDR2 is SQIVND (reference sequence). V was trimmed by 3 bases and J by 4 bases, leaving 7 bases between them. The CDR3 sequence is 13 residues long. CDR3 loop: CASSITGNQPQHF. In DNA form, the CDR3 reads TGTGCCAGTAGTATTACCGGTAATCAGCCCCAGCATTTT.